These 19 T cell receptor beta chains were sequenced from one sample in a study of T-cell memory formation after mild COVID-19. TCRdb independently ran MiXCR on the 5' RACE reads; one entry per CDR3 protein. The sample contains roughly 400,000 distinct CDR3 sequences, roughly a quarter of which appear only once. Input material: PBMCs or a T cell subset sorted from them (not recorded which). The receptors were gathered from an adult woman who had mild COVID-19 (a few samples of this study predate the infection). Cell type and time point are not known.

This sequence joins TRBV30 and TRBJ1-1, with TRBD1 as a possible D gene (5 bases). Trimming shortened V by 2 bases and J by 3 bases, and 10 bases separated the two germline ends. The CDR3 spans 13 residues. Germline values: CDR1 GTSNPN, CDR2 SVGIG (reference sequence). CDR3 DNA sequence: TGTGCCTGGAGTCATGGGGGTTACACTGAAGCTTTCTTT. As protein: CAWSHGGYTEAFF.

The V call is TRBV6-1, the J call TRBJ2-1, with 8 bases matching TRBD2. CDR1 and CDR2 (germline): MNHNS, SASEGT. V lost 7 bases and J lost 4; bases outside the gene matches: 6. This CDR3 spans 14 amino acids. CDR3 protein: CASTLAVEYNEQFF. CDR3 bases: TGTGCCAGCACACTAGCGGTTGAGTACAATGAGCAGTTCTTC.

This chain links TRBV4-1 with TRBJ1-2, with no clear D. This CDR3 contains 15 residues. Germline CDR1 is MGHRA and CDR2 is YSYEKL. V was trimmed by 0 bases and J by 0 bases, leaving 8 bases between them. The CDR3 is CASSQEPGANYGYTF. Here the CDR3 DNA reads TGCGCCAGCAGCCAAGAGCCCGGGGCTAACTATGGCTACACCTTC.

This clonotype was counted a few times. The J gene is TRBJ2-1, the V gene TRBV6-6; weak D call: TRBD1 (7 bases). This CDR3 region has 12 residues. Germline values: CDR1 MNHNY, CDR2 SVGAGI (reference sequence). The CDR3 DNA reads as TGTGGTACGACAGGGAGGTACAATGAGCAGTTCTTC. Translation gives CGTTGRYNEQFF.

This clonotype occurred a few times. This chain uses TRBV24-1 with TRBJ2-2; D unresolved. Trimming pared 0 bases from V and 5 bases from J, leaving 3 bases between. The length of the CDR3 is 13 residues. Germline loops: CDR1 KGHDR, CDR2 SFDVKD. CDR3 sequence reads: CATSDLGTGELFF. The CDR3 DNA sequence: TGTGCCACCAGTGATTTGGGAACCGGGGAGCTGTTTTTT.

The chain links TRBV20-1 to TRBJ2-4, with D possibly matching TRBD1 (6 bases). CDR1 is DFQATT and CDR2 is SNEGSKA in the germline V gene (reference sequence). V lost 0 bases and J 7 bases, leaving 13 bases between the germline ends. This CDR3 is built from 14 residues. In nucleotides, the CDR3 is TGCAGTGCTAGAGATGGTTTAACAGGGAACATTCAGTACTTC. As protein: CSARDGLTGNIQYF.

The CDR3 sequence: CATSRQQDRGREYEQFF. The CDR3 bases are TGTGCCACCAGCCGGCAACAGGACAGGGGGCGTGAATATGAGCAGTTCTTC. The V and J genes are TRBV15 and TRBJ2-1; 11 bases map to TRBD1. The CDR3 length is 17 residues. The V segment lost 5 bases and the J segment 8 bases; nucleotides outside the gene matches: 14. CDR1 LNHNV and CDR2 YYDKDF come from the germline V gene (reference sequence).

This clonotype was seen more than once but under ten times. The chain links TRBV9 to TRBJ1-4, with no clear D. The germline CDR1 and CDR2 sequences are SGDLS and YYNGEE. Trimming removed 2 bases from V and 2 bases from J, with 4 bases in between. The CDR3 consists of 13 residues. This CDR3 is CASSVSTNEKLFF. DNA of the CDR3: TGTGCCAGCAGCGTCAGTACTAATGAAAAACTGTTTTTT.

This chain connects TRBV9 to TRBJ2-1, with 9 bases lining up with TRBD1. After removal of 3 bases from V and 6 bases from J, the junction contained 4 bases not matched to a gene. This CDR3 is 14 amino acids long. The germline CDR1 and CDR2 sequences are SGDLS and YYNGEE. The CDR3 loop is CASSDGTGSNEQFF. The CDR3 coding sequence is TGTGCCAGCAGCGACGGGACAGGGAGCAATGAGCAGTTCTTC.

In DNA, the CDR3 is TGTGCCAGCAGTTACTCGCCAGGGGGGAATGAAAAACTGTTTTTT. Protein: CASSYSPGGNEKLFF. The chain carries TRBV6-5 and TRBJ1-4; 7 bases line up with TRBD1. Germline V lookup: CDR1 MNHEY, CDR2 SVGAGI. This CDR3 contains 15 residues. V trimming: 0 bases; J trimming: 5 bases; junction bases outside the gene matches: 3.

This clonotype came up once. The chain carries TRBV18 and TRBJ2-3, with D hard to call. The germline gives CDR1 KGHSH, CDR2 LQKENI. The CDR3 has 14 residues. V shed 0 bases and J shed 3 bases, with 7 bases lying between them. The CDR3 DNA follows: TGTGCCAGCTCACCACCGGTAATGACAGATACGCAGTATTTT. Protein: CASSPPVMTDTQYF.

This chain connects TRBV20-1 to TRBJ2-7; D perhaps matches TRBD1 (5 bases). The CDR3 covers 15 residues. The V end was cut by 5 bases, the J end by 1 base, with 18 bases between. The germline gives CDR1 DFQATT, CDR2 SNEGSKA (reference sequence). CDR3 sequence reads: CSAGTATGLSYEQYF. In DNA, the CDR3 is TGCAGTGCTGGTACCGCTACAGGTCTTTCCTACGAGCAGTACTTC.

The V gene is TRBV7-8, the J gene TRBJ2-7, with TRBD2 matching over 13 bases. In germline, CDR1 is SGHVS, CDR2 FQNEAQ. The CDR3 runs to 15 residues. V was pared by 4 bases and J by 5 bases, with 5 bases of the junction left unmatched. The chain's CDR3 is CASSWPGLAGHEQYF. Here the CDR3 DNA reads TGTGCCAGCAGCTGGCCGGGACTAGCGGGGCACGAGCAGTACTTC. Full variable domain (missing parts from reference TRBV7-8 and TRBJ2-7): GAGVSQSPRYKVAKRGQDVALRCDPISGHVSLFWYQQALGQGPEFLTYFQNEAQLDKSGLPSDRFFAERPEGSVSTLKIQRTQQEDSAVYLCASSWPGLAGHEQYFGPGTRLTVT.

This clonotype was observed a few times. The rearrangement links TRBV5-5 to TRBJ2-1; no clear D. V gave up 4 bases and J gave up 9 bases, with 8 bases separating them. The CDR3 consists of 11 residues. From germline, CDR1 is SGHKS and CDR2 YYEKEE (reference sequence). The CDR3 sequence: CASSPATEQFF. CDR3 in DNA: TGTGCCAGCAGCCCCGCCACTGAGCAGTTCTTC.

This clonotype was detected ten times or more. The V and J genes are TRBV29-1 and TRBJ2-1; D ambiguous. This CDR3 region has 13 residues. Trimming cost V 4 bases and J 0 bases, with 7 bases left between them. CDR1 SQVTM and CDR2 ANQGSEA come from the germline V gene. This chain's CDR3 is CSVVPRSYNEQFF. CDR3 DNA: TGCAGCGTTGTTCCCCGCTCCTACAATGAGCAGTTCTTC.

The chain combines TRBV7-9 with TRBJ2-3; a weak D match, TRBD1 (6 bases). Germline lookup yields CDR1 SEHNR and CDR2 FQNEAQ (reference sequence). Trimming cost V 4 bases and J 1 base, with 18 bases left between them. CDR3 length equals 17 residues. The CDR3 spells CASSYRVEIIGTDTQYF. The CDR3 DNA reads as TGTGCCAGCAGCTACAGGGTGGAGATTATCGGCACAGATACGCAGTATTTT.

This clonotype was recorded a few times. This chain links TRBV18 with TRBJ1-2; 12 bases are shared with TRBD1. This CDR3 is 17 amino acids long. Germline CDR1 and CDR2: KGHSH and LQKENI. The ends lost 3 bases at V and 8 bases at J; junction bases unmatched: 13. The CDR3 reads CASSPQTPGQGAKGYTF. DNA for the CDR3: TGTGCCAGCTCACCCCAAACTCCGGGACAGGGGGCGAAGGGCTACACCTTC.

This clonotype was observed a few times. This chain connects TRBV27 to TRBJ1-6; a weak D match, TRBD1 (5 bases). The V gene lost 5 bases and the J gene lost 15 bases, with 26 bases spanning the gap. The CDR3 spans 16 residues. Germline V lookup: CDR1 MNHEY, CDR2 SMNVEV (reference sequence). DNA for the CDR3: TGTGCCAGCAGTCTCGACCGTACCGGGGGGTCTGTTGGCCTCCACTTT. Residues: CASSLDRTGGSVGLHF.

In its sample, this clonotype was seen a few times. The CDR3 nucleotides read TGTGCCACCAGTGATTGGCCCTCGGGGGGGCCGCAGGGCGGGGAGCTGTTTTTT. Protein: CATSDWPSGGPQGGELFF. J is TRBJ2-2 and V is TRBV24-1, with 8 nucleotides matching TRBD2. Germline trimming cut 2 bases from V and 7 bases from J; bases unmatched to any gene: 14. This CDR3 comprises 18 residues. Germline CDR1 KGHDR, CDR2 SFDVKD.